This T cell receptor (beta chain) was found in a study of blood T cell repertoires in COVID-19. As for the study in general: Acute and convalescent COVID-19 samples came from the United States, Italy and Spain.

This clone showed up just a few times. The protocol was immunoSEQ multiplex PCR, while the TCRdb copy is restricted to in-frame clones and leaves out a portion. Found here are over 70,000 clones, under 80% of them singletons; the top ten hold 28%. The CDR3 has 15 amino acids. Trimming removed 1 base from V and 6 bases from J; junction bases left unmatched: 8. CDR1 is MNHNY, CDR2 SVGAGI, per germline (reference sequence). Sequencing input: peripheral blood. The sequence came from a woman aged 80 or older with active or convalescent COVID-19. This chain links TRBV6-6 with TRBJ1-2, with 7 bases fitting TRBD1. CDR3 region: CASSYFRQGVNGYTF. CDR3 DNA sequence: TGTGCCAGCAGTTACTTCCGACAGGGTGTGAATGGCTACACCTTC.